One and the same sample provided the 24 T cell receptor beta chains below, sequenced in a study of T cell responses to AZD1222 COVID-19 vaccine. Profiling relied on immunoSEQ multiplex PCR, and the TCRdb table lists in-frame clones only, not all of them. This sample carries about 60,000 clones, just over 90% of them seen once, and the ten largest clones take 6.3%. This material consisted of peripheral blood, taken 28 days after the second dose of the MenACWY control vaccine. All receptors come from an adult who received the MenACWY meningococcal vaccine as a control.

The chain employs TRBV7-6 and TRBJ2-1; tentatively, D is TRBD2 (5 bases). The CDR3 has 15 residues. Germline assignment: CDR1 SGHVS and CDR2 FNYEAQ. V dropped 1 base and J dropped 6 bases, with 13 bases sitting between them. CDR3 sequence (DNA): TGTGCCAGCAGCTTAGTTCAGCGGTCCGCCAATGAGCAGTTCTTC. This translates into CASSLVQRSANEQFF.

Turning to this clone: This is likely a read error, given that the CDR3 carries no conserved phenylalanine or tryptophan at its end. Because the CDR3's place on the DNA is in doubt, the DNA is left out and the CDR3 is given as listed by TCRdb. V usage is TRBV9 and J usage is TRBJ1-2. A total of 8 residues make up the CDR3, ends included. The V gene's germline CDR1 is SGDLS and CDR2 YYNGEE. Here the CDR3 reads CASSVAIR.

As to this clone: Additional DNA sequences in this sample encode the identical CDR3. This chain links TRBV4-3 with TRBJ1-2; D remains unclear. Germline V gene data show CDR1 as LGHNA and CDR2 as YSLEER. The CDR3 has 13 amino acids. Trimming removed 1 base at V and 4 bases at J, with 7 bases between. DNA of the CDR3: TGCGCCAGCAGCCAAGTTGGACTCTATGGCTACACCTTC. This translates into CASSQVGLYGYTF.

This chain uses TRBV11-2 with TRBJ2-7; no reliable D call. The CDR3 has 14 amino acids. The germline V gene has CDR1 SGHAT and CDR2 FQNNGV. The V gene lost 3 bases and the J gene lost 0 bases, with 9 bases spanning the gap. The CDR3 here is CASSFSRSSYEQYF. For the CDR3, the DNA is TGTGCCAGCAGCTTCTCTCGGAGCTCCTACGAGCAGTACTTC.

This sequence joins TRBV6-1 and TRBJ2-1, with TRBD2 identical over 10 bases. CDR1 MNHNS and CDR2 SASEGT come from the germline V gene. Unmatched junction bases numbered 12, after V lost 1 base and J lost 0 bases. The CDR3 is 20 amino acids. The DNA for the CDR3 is TGTGCCAGCAGTGAAGAGGGAAGGCTAGCGGGAGTAAGCTCCTACAATGAGCAGTTCTTC. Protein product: CASSEEGRLAGVSSYNEQFF.

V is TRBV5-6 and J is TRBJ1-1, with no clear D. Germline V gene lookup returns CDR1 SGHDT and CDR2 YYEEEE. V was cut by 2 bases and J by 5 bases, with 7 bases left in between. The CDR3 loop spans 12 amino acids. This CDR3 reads CASSLSETEAFF. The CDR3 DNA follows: TGTGCCAGCAGCTTATCGGAGACTGAAGCTTTCTTT. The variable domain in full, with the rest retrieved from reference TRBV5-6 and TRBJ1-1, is DAGVTQSPTHLIKTRGQQVTLRCSPKSGHDTVSWYQQALGQGPQFIFQYYEEEERQRGNFPDRFSGHQFPNYSSELNVNALLLGDSALYLCASSLSETEAFFGQGTRLTVV.

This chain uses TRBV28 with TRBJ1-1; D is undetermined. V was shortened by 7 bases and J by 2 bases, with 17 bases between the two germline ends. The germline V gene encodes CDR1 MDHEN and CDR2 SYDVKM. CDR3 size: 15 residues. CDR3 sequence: CASISPPPGNTEAFF. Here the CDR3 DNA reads TGTGCCAGCATAAGCCCCCCCCCTGGAAACACTGAAGCTTTCTTT.

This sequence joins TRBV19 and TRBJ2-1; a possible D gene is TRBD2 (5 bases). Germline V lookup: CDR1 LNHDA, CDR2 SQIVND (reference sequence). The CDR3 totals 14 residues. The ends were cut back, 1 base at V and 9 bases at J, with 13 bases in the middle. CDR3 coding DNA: TGTGCCAGTAGTATAGGAGCTAGCTCGAGTGAGCAGTTCTTC. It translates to CASSIGASSSEQFF.

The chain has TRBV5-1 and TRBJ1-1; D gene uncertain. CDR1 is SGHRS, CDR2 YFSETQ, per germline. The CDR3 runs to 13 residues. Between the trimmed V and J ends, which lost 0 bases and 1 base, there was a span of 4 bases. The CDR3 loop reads CASSLAENTEAFF. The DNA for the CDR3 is TGCGCCAGCAGCTTGGCAGAGAACACTGAAGCTTTCTTT.

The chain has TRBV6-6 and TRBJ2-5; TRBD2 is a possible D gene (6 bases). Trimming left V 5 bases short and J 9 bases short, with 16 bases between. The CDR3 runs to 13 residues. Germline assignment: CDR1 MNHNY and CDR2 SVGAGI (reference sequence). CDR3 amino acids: CASSRSGEGAQYF. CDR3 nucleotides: TGTGCCAGCAGTCGTAGCGGCGAAGGGGCCCAGTACTTC.

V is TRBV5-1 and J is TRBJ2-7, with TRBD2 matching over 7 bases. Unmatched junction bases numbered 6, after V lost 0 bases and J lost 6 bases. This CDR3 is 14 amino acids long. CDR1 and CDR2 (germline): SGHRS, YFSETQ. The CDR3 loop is CASSLGEGVGEQYF. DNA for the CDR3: TGCGCCAGCAGCTTGGGGGAGGGCGTCGGCGAGCAGTACTTC.

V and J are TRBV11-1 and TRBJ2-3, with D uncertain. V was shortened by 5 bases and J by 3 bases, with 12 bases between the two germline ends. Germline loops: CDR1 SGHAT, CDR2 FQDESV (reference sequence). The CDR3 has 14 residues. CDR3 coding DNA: TGTGCCAGCAGCGCAGGAAGGGAAACAGATACGCAGTATTTT. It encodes CASSAGRETDTQYF.

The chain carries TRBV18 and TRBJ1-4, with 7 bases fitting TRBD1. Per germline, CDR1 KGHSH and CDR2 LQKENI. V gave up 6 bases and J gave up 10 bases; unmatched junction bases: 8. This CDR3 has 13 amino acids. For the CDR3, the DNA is TGTGCCAGCTCGGACGACAGGGAAGGAAAACTGTTTTTT. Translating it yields CASSDDREGKLFF.

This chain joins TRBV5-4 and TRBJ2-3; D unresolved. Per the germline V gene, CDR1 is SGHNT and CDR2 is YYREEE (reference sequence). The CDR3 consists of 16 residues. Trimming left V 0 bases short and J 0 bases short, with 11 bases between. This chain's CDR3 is CASSLVSPTSTDTQYF. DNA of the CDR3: TGTGCCAGCAGCTTGGTATCCCCGACTAGCACAGATACGCAGTATTTT.

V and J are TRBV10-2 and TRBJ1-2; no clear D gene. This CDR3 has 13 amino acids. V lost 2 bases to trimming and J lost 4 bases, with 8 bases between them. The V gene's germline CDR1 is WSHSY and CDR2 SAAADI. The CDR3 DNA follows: TGCGCCAGCAGTGAGGCAGGAGGCTATGGCTACACCTTC. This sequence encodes CASSEAGGYGYTF.

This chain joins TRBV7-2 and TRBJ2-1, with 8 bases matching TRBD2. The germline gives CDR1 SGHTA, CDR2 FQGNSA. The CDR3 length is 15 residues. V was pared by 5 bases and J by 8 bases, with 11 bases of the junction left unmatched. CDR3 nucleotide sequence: TGTGCCAGCAGCCCCAGTTCGGGAGGGTTAGATGAGCAGTTCTTC. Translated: CASSPSSGGLDEQFF.

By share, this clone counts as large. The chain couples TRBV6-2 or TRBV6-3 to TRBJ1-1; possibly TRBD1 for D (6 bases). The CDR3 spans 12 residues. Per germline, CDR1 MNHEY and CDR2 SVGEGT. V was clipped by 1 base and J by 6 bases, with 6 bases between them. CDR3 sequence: CASSYWTAEAFF. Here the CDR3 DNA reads TGTGCCAGCAGTTACTGGACAGCTGAAGCTTTCTTT.

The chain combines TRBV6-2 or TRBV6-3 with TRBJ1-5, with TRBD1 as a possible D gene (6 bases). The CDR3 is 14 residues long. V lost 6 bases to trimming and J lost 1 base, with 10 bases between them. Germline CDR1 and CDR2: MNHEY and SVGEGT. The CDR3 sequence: CASSQGFSNQPQHF. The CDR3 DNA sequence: TGTGCCAGCAGCCAGGGGTTCAGCAATCAGCCCCAGCATTTT.

The CDR3 DNA sequence: TGTGCCAGTAGTGAGGGCCTTTCCTACAATGAGCAGTTCTTC. Its translation is CASSEGLSYNEQFF. The V call is TRBV19, the J call TRBJ2-1; a weak D match, TRBD2 (5 bases). CDR1 LNHDA and CDR2 SQIVND come from the germline V gene (reference sequence). The V end was cut by 5 bases, the J end by 1 base, with 9 bases between. The CDR3 contains 14 residues.

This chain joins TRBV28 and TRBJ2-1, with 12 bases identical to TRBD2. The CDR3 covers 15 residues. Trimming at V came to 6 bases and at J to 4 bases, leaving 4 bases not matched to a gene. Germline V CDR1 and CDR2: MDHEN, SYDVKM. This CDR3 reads CASSTGTSGYNEQFF. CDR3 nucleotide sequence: TGTGCCAGCAGCACCGGGACTAGCGGGTACAATGAGCAGTTCTTC.

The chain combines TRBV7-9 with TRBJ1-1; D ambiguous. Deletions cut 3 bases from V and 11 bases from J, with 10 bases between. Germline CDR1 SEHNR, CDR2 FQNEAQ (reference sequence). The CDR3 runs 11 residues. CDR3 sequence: CASSLIEGAFF. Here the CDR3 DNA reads TGTGCCAGCAGCTTGATAGAAGGGGCTTTCTTT. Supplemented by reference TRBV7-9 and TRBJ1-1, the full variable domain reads DTGVSQNPRHKITKRGQNVTFRCDPISEHNRLYWYRQTLGQGPEFLTYFQNEAQLEKSRLLSDRFSAERPKGSFSTLEIQRTEQGDSAMYLCASSLIEGAFFGQGTRLTVV.

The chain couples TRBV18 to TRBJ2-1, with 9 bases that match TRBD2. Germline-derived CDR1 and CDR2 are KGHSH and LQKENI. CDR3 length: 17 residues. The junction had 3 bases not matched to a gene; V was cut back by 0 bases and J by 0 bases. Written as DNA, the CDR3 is TGTGCCAGCTCACCACCGGGTAGCGGGGGCTCCTACAATGAGCAGTTCTTC. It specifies CASSPPGSGGSYNEQFF.

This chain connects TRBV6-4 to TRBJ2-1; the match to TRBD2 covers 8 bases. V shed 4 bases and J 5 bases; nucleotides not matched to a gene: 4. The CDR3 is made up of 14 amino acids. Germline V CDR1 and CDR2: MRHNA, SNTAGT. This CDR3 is CASSVAGGDNEQFF. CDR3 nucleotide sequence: TGTGCCAGCAGTGTGGCGGGGGGAGACAATGAGCAGTTCTTC.

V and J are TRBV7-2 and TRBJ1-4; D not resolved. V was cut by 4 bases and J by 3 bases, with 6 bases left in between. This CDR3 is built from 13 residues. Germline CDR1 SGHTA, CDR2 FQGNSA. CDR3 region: CASSSRANEKLFF. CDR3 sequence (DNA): TGTGCCAGCAGCTCGCGGGCTAATGAAAAACTGTTTTTT.